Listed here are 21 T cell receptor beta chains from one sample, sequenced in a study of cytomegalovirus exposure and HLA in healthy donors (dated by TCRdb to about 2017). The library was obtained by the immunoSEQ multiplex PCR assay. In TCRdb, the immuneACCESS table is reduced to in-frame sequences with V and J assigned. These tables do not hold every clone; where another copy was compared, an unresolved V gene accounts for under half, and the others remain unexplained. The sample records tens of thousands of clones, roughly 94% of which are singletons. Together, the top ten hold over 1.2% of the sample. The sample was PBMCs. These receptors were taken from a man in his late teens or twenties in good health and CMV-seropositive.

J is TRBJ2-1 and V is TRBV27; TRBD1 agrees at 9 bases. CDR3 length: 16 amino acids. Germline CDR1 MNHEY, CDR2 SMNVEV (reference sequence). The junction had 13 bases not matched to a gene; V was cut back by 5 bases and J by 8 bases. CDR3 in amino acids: CASSDATGGWSDEQFF. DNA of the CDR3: TGTGCCAGCAGTGACGCGACAGGGGGATGGTCGGATGAGCAGTTCTTC.

The CDR3 loop is CASSLPAGAKNIQYF. The CDR3, as DNA: TGTGCCAGCAGTTTACCTGCGGGAGCCAAAAACATTCAGTACTTC. The chain is built from TRBV28 and TRBJ2-4; possible D gene TRBD2, 5 bases. The germline V gene encodes CDR1 MDHEN and CDR2 SYDVKM. Trimming took 2 bases from V and 0 from J, leaving 8 bases between them. The length of the CDR3 is 15 residues.

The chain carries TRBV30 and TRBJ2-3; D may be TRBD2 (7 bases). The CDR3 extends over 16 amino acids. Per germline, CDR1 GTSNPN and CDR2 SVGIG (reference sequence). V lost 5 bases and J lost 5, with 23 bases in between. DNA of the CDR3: TGTGCCTGGGACGCGGGGGCGGGGGCTTTCGGAGATACGCAGTATTTT. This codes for CAWDAGAGAFGDTQYF.

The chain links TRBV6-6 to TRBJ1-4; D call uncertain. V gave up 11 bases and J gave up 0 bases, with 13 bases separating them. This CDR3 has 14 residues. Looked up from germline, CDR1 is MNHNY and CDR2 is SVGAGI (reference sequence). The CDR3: CAGRGAATNEKLFF. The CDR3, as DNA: TGTGCCGGCCGTGGAGCAGCAACTAATGAAAAACTGTTTTTT.

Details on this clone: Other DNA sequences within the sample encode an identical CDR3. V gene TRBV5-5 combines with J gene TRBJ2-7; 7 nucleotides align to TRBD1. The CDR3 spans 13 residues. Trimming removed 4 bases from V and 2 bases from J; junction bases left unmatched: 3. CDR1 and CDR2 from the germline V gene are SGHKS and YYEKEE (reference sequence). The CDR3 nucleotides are TGTGCCAGCAGCCCGGGACAGACCTACGAGCAGTACTTC. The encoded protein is CASSPGQTYEQYF.

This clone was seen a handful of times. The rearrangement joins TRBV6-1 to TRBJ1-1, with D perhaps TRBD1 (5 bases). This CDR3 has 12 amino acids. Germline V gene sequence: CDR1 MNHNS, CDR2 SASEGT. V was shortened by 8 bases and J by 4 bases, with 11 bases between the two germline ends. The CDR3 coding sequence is TGTGCCAGCCGGAGGGGAGGCACTGAAGCTTTCTTT. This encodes CASRRGGTEAFF.

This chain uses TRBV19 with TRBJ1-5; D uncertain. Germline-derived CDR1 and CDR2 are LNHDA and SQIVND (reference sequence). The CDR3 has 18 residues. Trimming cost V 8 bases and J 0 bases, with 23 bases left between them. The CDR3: CASGSQFPGRYSNQPQHF. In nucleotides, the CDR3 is TGTGCCAGTGGAAGCCAATTCCCGGGTCGTTATAGCAATCAGCCCCAGCATTTT.

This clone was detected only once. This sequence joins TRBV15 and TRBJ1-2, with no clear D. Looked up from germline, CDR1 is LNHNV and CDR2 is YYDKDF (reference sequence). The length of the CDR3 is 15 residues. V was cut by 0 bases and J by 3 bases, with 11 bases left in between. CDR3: CATSRDQEADYGYTF. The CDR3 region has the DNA TGTGCCACCAGCAGAGATCAAGAGGCGGACTATGGCTACACCTTC.

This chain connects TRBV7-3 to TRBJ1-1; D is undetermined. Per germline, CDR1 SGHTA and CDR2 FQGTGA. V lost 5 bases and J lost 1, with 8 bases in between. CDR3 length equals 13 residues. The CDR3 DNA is TGTGCCAGCAGCCCCCAGGCGAACACTGAAGCTTTCTTT. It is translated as CASSPQANTEAFF.

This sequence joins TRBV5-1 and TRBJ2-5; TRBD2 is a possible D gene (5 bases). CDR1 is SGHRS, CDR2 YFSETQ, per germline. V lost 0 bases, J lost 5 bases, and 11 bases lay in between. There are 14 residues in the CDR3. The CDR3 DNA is TGCGCCAGCAGCTTGGGTGGGGAGCGGGAGACCCAGTACTTC. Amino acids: CASSLGGERETQYF.

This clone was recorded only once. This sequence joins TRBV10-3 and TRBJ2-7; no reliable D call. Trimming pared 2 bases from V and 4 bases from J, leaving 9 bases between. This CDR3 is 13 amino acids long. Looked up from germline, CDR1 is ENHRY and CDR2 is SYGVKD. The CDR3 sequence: CAISENAGYEQYF. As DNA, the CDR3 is TGTGCCATCAGTGAGAACGCCGGTTACGAGCAGTACTTC.

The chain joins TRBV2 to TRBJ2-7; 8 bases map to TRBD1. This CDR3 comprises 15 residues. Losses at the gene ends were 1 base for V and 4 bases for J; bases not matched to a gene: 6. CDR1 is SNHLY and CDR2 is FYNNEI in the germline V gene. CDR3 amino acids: CASSEGTGGLYEQYF. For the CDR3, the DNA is TGTGCCAGCAGTGAAGGAACAGGGGGTCTGTACGAGCAGTACTTC. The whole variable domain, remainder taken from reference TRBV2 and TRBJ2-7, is EPEVTQTPSHQVTQMGQEVILRCVPISNHLYFYWYRQILGQKVEFLVSFYNNEISEKSEIFDDQFSVERPDGSNFTLKIRSTKLEDSAMYFCASSEGTGGLYEQYFGPGTRLTVT.

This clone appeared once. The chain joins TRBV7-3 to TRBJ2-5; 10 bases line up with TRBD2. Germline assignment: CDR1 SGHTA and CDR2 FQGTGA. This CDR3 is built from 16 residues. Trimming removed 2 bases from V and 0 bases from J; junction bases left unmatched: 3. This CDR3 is CASSLGLAAYQETQYF. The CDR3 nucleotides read TGTGCCAGCAGCTTAGGACTAGCGGCGTACCAAGAGACCCAGTACTTC.

The CDR3 spells CASNKDRSNYGYTF. In DNA form, the CDR3 reads TGCGCCAGCAACAAGGACAGGTCCAACTATGGCTACACCTTC. This sequence joins TRBV5-1 and TRBJ1-2, with 7 bases that match TRBD1. Germline V gives CDR1 SGHRS, CDR2 YFSETQ. This CDR3 has 14 residues. Trimming cost V 6 bases and J 2 bases; bases outside gene matches: 7.

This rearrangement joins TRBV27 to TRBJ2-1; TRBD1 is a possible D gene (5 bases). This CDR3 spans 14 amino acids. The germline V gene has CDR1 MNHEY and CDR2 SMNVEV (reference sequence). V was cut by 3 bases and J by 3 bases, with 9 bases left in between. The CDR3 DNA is TGTGCCAGCAGTTTGTTAGGGGTCTACAATGAGCAGTTCTTC. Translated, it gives CASSLLGVYNEQFF.

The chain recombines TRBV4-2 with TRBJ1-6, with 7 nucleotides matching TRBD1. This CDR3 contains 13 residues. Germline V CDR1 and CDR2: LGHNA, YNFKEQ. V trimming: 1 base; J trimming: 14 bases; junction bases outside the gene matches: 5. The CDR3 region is CASSQGKQGSLHF. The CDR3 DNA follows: TGTGCCAGCAGCCAAGGGAAACAGGGGTCCCTCCACTTT.

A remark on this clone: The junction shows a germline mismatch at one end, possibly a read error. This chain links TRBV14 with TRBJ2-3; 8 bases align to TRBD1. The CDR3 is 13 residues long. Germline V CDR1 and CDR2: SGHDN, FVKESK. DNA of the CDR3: TGTGCCAGCAGCCAAGATAGGGGCAGGGGGCAAAATTTT. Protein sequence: CASSQDRGRGQNF.

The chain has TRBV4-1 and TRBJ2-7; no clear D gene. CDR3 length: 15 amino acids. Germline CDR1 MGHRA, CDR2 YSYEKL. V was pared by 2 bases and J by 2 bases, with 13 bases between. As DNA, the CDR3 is TGCGCCAGCAGCCAACGGCAGGTTGAGACCTACGAGCAGTACTTC. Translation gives CASSQRQVETYEQYF.

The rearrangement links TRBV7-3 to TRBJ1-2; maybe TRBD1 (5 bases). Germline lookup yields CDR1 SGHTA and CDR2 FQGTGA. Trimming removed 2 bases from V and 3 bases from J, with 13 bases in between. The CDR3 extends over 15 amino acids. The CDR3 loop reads CASSLSSDSYYGYTF. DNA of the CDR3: TGTGCCAGCAGCTTATCCTCCGACAGCTACTATGGCTACACCTTC.

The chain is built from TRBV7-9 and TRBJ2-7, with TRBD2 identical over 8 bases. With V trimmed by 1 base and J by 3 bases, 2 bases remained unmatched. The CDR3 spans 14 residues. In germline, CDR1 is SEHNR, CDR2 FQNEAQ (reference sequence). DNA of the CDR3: TGTGCCAGCAGCTTAGTAGCGGGGATCTACGAGCAGTACTTC. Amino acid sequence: CASSLVAGIYEQYF.

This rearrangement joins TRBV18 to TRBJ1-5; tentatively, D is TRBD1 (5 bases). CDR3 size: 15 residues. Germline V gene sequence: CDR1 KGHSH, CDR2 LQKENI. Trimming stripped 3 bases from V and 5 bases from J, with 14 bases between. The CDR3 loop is CASSPRAGKHQPQHF. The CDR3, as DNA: TGTGCCAGCTCACCCCGGGCAGGGAAGCATCAGCCCCAGCATTTT. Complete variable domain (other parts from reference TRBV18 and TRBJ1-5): NAGVMQNPRHLVRRRGQEARLRCSPMKGHSHVYWYRQLPEEGLKFMVYLQKENIIDESGMPKERFSAEFPKEGPSILRIQQVVRGDSAAYFCASSPRAGKHQPQHFGDGTRLSIL.